This T cell receptor (beta chain) was recorded in a study of cytomegalovirus exposure and HLA in healthy donors. Study information: Out of approximately 400 genotyped donors, 81% belonged to the Caucasian-associated ancestry cluster.

The CDR3 is 16 amino acids. CDR1 MNHNS and CDR2 SASEGT come from the germline V gene. Trimming cost V 4 bases and J 4 bases; bases outside gene matches: 9. PCR primers comprised 60 Vbeta and 13 Jbeta primers. Measured with immunoSEQ multiplex PCR; TCRdb has only the in-frame clones, and not every one. The sample contains some 170,000 clones, roughly 80% of which appear only once. This clone was observed a handful of times. The TCR originated in a woman between 18 and 29 years old in good health and CMV-seropositive. The rearrangement joins TRBV6-1 to TRBJ2-3; 9 positions match TRBD1. Sample: PBMCs. CDR3 in amino acids: CASSGPPGQGADTQYF. In DNA, the CDR3 is TGTGCCAGCAGTGGCCCTCCGGGACAGGGAGCAGATACGCAGTATTTT.